The 15 T cell receptor beta chains below were found in one sample sequenced in a study of T cells in narcolepsy. The assay was immunoSEQ multiplex PCR, and TCRdb's table has in-frame clones only and misses some. The sample lists about 30,000 clones; 80% to 85% were seen once. The sequencing input was memory (CD45RA-) CD4+ T cells from blood. The origin of the receptors is a human donor in good health.

V and J are TRBV11-2 and TRBJ1-4, with D perhaps matching TRBD1 (5 bases). CDR1 and CDR2 (germline): SGHAT, FQNNGV. Trimming left V 4 bases short and J 8 bases short, with 17 bases between. CDR3 size: 15 residues. CDR3: CASSSQGQGGEKLFF. The CDR3 DNA is TGTGCCAGCAGCTCCCAGGGTCAAGGAGGGGAAAAACTGTTTTTT.

V usage is TRBV7-2 and J usage is TRBJ1-2, with 8 bases that match TRBD1. The V gene end was trimmed by 4 bases and the J gene end by 9 bases; junction bases not matched to a gene: 10. This CDR3 is built from 14 residues. Germline loops: CDR1 SGHTA, CDR2 FQGNSA. Here the CDR3 reads CASSSGGQAYRYTF. The DNA for the CDR3 is TGTGCCAGCAGCTCAGGGGGCCAGGCTTATCGCTACACCTTC.

As for this clone: Germline is not matched at one junction end, which may reflect a read error. This sample also contains other DNA sequences that code for the same CDR3. The chain couples TRBV7-6 to TRBJ1-4; D uncertain. Germline CDR1 is SGHVS and CDR2 is FNYEAQ. The CDR3 has 14 amino acids. In nucleotides, the CDR3 is TGTGCCAGTAGCTTAGCTCGTGTTAATGAAAAACTGTTTTTT. Translated, it gives CASSLARVNEKLFF.

Written as DNA, the CDR3 is TGTGCCAGCAGCTTGACAGGGGAGGGTGAAGCTTTCTTT. This gives the protein CASSLTGEGEAFF. The rearrangement uses TRBV5-4 and TRBJ1-1, with 7 bases fitting TRBD1. CDR1 and CDR2 (germline): SGHNT, YYREEE (reference sequence). The CDR3 sequence is 13 residues long. V lost 1 base, J lost 7 bases, and 4 bases stayed unmatched.

The CDR3 nucleotides read TGTGCCAGCAGTGAGGACCGTCCGGGGATGAGCACAGATACGCAGTATTTT. Its translation: CASSEDRPGMSTDTQYF. The chain recombines TRBV25-1 with TRBJ2-3, with D tentatively TRBD2 (5 bases). CDR3 length equals 17 residues. The V gene lost 3 bases and the J gene lost 0 bases, with 16 bases spanning the gap. Germline CDR1 MGHDK, CDR2 SYGVNS.

This clone was seen only a few times. This specimen includes other DNA sequences encoding the same CDR3. The chain is built from TRBV2 and TRBJ1-1; unclear D gene. The germline CDR1 and CDR2 sequences are SNHLY and FYNNEI. The CDR3 loop spans 13 amino acids. The CDR3 is CASGLVLNTEAFF. The DNA of the CDR3 is TGTGCGAGCGGACTAGTGTTGAACACTGAAGCTTTCTTT.

The chain couples TRBV28 to TRBJ1-1; the match to TRBD1 covers 10 bases. The junction had 6 bases not matched to a gene; V was cut back by 5 bases and J by 0 bases. The CDR3 is 16 amino acids. CDR1 is MDHEN and CDR2 is SYDVKM in the germline V gene. This CDR3 is CASSPGTGVLNTEAFF. The CDR3 DNA reads TGTGCCAGCAGTCCCGGGACAGGGGTTTTGAACACTGAAGCTTTCTTT.

This chain connects TRBV6-5 to TRBJ2-3, with a tentative D call TRBD2 (7 bases). Trimming pared 3 bases from V and 4 bases from J, leaving 14 bases between. The germline CDR1 and CDR2 sequences are MNHEY and SVGAGI. The CDR3 consists of 15 residues. The CDR3 loop is CASSYRGAAADTQYF. The CDR3 DNA follows: TGTGCCAGCAGTTATCGGGGGGCGGCCGCAGATACGCAGTATTTT.

This rearrangement joins TRBV9 to TRBJ2-3; possibly TRBD2 for D (5 bases). The CDR3 runs to 15 residues. Trimming removed 4 bases at V and 2 bases at J, with 14 bases between. The germline gives CDR1 SGDLS, CDR2 YYNGEE. CDR3: CASSPGSSSTDTQYF. CDR3 nucleotide sequence: TGTGCCAGCAGCCCGGGGAGCTCCTCCACAGATACGCAGTATTTT.

This clone was picked up a small number of times. The chain uses TRBV19 and TRBJ1-5, with D unclear. The CDR3 extends over 18 amino acids. Trimming left V 3 bases short and J 2 bases short, with 20 bases between. Germline V gene sequence: CDR1 LNHDA, CDR2 SQIVND (reference sequence). In DNA form, the CDR3 reads TGTGCCAGTAGTATGAAAGCCGCCCTAAAGTACGGCAATCAGCCCCAGCATTTT. This encodes CASSMKAALKYGNQPQHF.

CDR3 amino acids: CASSSNQPQHF. The CDR3 DNA is TGTGCCAGCAGCTCCAATCAGCCCCAGCATTTT. This sequence joins TRBV5-8 and TRBJ1-5, with D hard to call. Germline V gene sequence: CDR1 SGHTS, CDR2 YDEGEE. Trimming removed 3 bases from V and 3 bases from J, with 1 base in between. The CDR3 extends over 11 amino acids.

The J gene is TRBJ1-5, the V gene TRBV19, with a weak D call TRBD1 (5 bases). Germline V gives CDR1 LNHDA, CDR2 SQIVND (reference sequence). The CDR3 is made up of 14 amino acids. V lost 1 base to trimming and J lost 4 bases, with 8 bases between them. The CDR3 DNA reads TGTGCCAGTAGTATAGGACAGAATAATCAGCCCCAGCATTTT. Protein: CASSIGQNNQPQHF. Full variable domain (remainder filled in from reference TRBV19 and TRBJ1-5): DGGITQSPKYLFRKEGQNVTLSCEQNLNHDAMYWYRQDPGQGLRLIYYSQIVNDFQKGDIAEGYSVSREKKESFPLTVTSAQKNPTAFYLCASSIGQNNQPQHFGDGTRLSIL.

V is TRBV28 and J is TRBJ2-7; maybe TRBD2 (5 bases). The ends were cut back, 2 bases at V and 6 bases at J, with 11 bases in the middle. Germline values: CDR1 MDHEN, CDR2 SYDVKM. The CDR3 is 13 residues long. The CDR3 nucleotides are TGTGCCAGCAGTTTAAGGGTAGGAGGCGAGCAGTACGTC. Translated: CASSLRVGGEQYV.

The chain recombines TRBV30 with TRBJ2-2; 14 bases are shared with TRBD2. This CDR3 has 18 amino acids. Germline CDR1 reads GTSNPN; CDR2 reads SVGIG (reference sequence). After removal of 0 bases from V and 0 bases from J, the junction contained 3 bases not matched to a gene. CDR3 sequence: CAWSVLTSGGANTGELFF. CDR3 nucleotide sequence: TGTGCCTGGAGTGTCCTGACTAGCGGGGGGGCGAACACCGGGGAGCTGTTTTTT.

The chain combines TRBV28 with TRBJ1-4; 8 nucleotides match TRBD1. V lost 7 bases to trimming and J lost 1 base; unmatched junction nucleotides: 2. Germline CDR1 is MDHEN and CDR2 is SYDVKM. The CDR3 contains 14 residues. In DNA, the CDR3 is TGTGCCAGCATACAGGGGGGAACTAATGAAAAACTGTTTTTT. This gives the protein CASIQGGTNEKLFF.